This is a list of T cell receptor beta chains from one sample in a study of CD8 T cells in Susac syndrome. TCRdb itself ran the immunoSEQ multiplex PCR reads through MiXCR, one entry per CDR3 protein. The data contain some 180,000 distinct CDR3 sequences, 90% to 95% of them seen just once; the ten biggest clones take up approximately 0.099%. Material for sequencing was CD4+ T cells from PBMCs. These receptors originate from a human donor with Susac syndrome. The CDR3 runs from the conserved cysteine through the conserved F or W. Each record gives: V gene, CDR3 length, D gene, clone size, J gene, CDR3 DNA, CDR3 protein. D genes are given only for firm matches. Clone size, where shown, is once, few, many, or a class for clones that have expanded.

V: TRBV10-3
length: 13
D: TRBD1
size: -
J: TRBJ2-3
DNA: TGTGCCATAAGGACAGGGCGGGGAGATACGCAGTATTTT
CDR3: CAIRTGRGDTQYF

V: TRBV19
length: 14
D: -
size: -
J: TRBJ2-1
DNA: TGTGCCAGTAGTCCCGGTTACCGGCACAATGAGCAGTTCTTC
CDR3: CASSPGYRHNEQFF

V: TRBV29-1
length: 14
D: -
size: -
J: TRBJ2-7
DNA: TGCAGCGTCAGGGACTTCACCGGGTGGGACGAGCAGTACTTC
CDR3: CSVRDFTGWDEQYF

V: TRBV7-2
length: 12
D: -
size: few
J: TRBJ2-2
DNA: TGTGCCAGCAGCTTCTTAACCGGGGAGCTGTTTTTT
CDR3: CASSFLTGELFF

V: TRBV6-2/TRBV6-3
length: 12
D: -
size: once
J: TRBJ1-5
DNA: TGTGCCAGCAGTTACCGGGTCCAGCCCCAGCATTTT
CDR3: CASSYRVQPQHF

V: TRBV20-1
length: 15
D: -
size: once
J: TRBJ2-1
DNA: TGCAGTGCTAGAGATCCAGGACCTCGACACAATGAGCAGTTCTTC
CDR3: CSARDPGPRHNEQFF

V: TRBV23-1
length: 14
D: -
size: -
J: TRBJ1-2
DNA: TGCGCCAGCAGTCAGCGGTTTCTTAACTATGGCTACACCTTC
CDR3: CASSQRFLNYGYTF

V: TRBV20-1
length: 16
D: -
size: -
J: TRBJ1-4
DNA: TGCAGTGCTAGAGTGGGAGCCGGCTTTTCTAATGAAAAACTGTTTTTT
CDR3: CSARVGAGFSNEKLFF

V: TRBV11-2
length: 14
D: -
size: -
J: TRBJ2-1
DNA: TGTGCCAGCAGCCTGGGGGTCACCTACAATGAGCAGTTCTTC
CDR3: CASSLGVTYNEQFF

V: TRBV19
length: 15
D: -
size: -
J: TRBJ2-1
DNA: TGTGCCAGTAGTAAGGAATCCTTCTCCTACAATGAGCAGTTCTTC
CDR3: CASSKESFSYNEQFF

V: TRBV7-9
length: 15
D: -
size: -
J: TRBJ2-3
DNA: TGTGCCAGCAGCTTAGGGCCCCGAGGCACAGATACGCAGTATTTT
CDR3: CASSLGPRGTDTQYF

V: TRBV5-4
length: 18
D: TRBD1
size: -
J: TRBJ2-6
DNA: TGTGCCAGCAGCATACCTACTACAGGGGTATCTGGGGCCAACGTCCTGACTTTC
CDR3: CASSIPTTGVSGANVLTF

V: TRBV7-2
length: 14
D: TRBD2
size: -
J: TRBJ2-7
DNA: TGTGCCAGCAGCTTTAGCGGGGACTCCTACGAGCAGTACTTC
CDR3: CASSFSGDSYEQYF

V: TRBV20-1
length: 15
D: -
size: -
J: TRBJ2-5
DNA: TGCAGTGCTAGAGTGGCCGGGGCCCTACAAGAGACCCAGTACTTC
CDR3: CSARVAGALQETQYF

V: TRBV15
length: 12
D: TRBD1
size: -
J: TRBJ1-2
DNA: TGTGCCACCAGCCAGGGGGTCTATGGCTACACCTTC
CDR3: CATSQGVYGYTF

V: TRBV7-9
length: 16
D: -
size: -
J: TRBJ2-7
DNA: TGTGCCAGCAGCTTATTTAGGGGGGGCTCCCCCTACGAGCAGTACTTC
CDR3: CASSLFRGGSPYEQYF

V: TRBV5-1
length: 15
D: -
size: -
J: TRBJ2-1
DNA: TGCGCCAGCAGCTTGGAGGGTGGCTCCTACAATGAGCAGTTCTTC
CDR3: CASSLEGGSYNEQFF

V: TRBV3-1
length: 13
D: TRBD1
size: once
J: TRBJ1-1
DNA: TGTGCCAGTGGGCATATCGGGACAGCTGAAGCTTTCTTT
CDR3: CASGHIGTAEAFF

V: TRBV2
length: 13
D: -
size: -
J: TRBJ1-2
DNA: TGTGCCAGCGTCTACGGGGAAACTGATGGCTACACCTTC
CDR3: CASVYGETDGYTF

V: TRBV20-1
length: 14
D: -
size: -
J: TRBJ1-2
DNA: TGCAGTGCTAGAGCGAATCGGGGAAACTATGGCTACACCTTC
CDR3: CSARANRGNYGYTF

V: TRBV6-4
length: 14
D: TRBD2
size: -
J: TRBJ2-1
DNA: TGTGCCAGCAGTCCCTCGGGACTAGTACATGAGCAGTTCTTC
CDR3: CASSPSGLVHEQFF

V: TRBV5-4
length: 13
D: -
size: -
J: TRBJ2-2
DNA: TGTGCCAGCAGCTTGGTAGAGACCGGGGAGCTGTTTTTT
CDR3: CASSLVETGELFF

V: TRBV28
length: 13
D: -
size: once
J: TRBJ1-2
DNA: TGTGCCAGCAGTTTAAACGGCCGCACCGGCTACACCTTC
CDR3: CASSLNGRTGYTF

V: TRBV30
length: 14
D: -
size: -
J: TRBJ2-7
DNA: TGTGCCTGGAGTCAAAGAGGCTCCTTATACGAGCAGTACTTC
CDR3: CAWSQRGSLYEQYF

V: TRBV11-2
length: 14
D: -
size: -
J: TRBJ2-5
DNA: TGTGCCAGCAGCTTGTGGGGGCCCCAAGAGACCCAGTACTTC
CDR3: CASSLWGPQETQYF

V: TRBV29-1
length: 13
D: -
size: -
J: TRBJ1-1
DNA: TGCAGCGTTGGACCGGGACAGAACACTGAAGCTTTCTTT
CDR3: CSVGPGQNTEAFF

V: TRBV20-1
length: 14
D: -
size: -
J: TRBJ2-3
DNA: TGCAGTGGCAAGGACAGAACCAACACAGATACGCAGTATTTT
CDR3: CSGKDRTNTDTQYF

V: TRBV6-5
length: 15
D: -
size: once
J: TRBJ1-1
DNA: TGTGCCAGCAGTTCCGCGCAATACGGGGGTTCTGAAGCTTTCTTT
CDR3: CASSSAQYGGSEAFF

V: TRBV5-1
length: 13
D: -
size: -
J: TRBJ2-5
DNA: TGCGCCAGCAGCTTGGCTTACGAGGAGACCCAGTACTTC
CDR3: CASSLAYEETQYF

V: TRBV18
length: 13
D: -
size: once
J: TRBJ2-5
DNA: TGTGCCAGCTCACCAGCACTACAAGAGACCCAGTACTTC
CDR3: CASSPALQETQYF

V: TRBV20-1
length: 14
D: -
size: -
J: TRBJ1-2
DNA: TGCAGTGCTAGAGACAAGGGGCGCGACTATGGCTACACCTTC
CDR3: CSARDKGRDYGYTF

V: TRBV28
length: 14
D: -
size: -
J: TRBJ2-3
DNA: TGTGCCAGCAGTCCCCAACAGGGAACAGATACGCAGTATTTT
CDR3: CASSPQQGTDTQYF

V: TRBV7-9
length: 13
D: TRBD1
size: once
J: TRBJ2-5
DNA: TGTGCCAGCAGCATTGACAGGGGACAGACCCAGTACTTC
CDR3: CASSIDRGQTQYF

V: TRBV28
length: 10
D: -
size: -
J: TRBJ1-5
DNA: TGTGCCAGCAATCTGCAGCCCCAGCATTTT
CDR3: CASNLQPQHF

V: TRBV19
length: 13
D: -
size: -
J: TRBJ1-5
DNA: TGTGCCAGTAGTACCCGAGCAGATCAGCCCCAGCATTTT
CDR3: CASSTRADQPQHF

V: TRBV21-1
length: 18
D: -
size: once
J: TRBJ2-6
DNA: TGTGCCAGCAGCAAAGCTGGAGGGTACAGCTCTGGGGCCAACGTCCTGACTTTC
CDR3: CASSKAGGYSSGANVLTF

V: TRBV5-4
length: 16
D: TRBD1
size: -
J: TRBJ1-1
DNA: TGTGCCAGCAGGGCCGGGACAGGGGGCAAGGGCACTGAAGCTTTCTTT
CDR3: CASRAGTGGKGTEAFF

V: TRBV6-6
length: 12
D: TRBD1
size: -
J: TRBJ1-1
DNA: TGTGCCAGCAGCAACCGGGACAGTGAAGCTTTCTTT
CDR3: CASSNRDSEAFF

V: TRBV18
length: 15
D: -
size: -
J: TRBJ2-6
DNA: TGTGCCAGCTCACCGCTGACCTCTGGGGCCAACGTCCTGACTTTC
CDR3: CASSPLTSGANVLTF

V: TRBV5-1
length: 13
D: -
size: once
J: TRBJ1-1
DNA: TGCGCCAGCTGCTTGTCTGGGCCGATTGAAGCTTTCTTT
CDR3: CASCLSGPIEAFF

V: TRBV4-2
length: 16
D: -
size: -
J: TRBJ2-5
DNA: TGTGCCAGCAGCCAAGCGGGTGGCGTCCCCAAAGAGACCCAGTACTTC
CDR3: CASSQAGGVPKETQYF

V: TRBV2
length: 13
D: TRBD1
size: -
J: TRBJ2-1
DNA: TGTGCCAGCAGTAGGGGACAGGTCAATGAGCAGTTCTTC
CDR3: CASSRGQVNEQFF

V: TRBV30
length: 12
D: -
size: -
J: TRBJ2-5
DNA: TGTGCCTGGACCAAGGGGGGGACGACCCAGTACTTC
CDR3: CAWTKGGTTQYF

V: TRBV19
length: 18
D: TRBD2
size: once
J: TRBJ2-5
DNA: TGTGCCAGTAGTATAGAGGCTAGTCGGGGGGTGAACCAAGAGACCCAGTACTTC
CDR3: CASSIEASRGVNQETQYF

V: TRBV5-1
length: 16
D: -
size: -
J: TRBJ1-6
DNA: TGCGCCAGCAGCCACGGCCGGGCACTAAGAGACTCACCCCTCCACTTT
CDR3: CASSHGRALRDSPLHF

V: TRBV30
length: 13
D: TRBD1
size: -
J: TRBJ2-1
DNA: TGTGCCTCCTCCTGGACAGGGACCAATGAGCAGTTCTTC
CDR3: CASSWTGTNEQFF

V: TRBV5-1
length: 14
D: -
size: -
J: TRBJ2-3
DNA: TGCGCCAGCACGGCGGGGCCGAGCACAGATACGCAGTATTTT
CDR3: CASTAGPSTDTQYF

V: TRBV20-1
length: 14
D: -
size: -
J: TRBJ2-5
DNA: TGCAGTGCCTCGGATGGGGGGGGCGGGGAGACCCAGTACTTC
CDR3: CSASDGGGGETQYF

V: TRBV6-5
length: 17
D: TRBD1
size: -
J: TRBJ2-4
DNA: TGTGCCAGCAGTTCACGGGACAGGGGGCCGACCAAAAACATTCAGTACTTC
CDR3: CASSSRDRGPTKNIQYF

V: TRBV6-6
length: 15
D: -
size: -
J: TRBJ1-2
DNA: TGTGCCAGCAGTTACTCGTTGGGGGGAAACTATGGCTACACCTTC
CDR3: CASSYSLGGNYGYTF

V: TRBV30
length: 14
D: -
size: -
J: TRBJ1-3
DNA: TGTGCCTGGAGTCCCGACTCATTTGGAAACACCATATATTTT
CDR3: CAWSPDSFGNTIYF

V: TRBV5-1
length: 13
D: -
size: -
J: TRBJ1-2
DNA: TGCGCCAGCAGCTCCATGGCGGTGTTCAACTACACCTTC
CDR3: CASSSMAVFNYTF

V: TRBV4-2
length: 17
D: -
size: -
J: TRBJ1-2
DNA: TGTGCCAGCAGCCGTGATCGCATCTCAGGGGTCTTCTATGGCTACACCTTC
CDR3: CASSRDRISGVFYGYTF

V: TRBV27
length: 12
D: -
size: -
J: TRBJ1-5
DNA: TGTGCCAGCAGTTACGGGGGGGGGCCCCAGCATTTT
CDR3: CASSYGGGPQHF

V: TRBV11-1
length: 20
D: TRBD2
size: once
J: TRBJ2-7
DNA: TGTGCCAGCAGCTTATCCCCCCAGGACAGGGGACTAGCGGGAGGGGGCGAGCAGTACTTC
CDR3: CASSLSPQDRGLAGGGEQYF

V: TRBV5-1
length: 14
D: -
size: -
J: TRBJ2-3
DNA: TGCGCCAGCAGCGAAAGGGACCTCACAGATACGCAGTATTTT
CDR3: CASSERDLTDTQYF

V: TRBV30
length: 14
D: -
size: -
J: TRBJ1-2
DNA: TGTGCCTGGAGTAACCTCCCGGGGAACTATGGCTACACCTTC
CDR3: CAWSNLPGNYGYTF

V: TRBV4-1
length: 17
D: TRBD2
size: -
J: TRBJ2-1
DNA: TGCGCCAGCAGTCGGGGACTAGCGGCTAGCTCCTACAATGAGCAGTTCTTC
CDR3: CASSRGLAASSYNEQFF

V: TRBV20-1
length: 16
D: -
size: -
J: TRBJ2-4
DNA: TGCAGTGCTAGAGATCGGCTACTATTAGCCAAAAACATTCAGTACTTC
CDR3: CSARDRLLLAKNIQYF